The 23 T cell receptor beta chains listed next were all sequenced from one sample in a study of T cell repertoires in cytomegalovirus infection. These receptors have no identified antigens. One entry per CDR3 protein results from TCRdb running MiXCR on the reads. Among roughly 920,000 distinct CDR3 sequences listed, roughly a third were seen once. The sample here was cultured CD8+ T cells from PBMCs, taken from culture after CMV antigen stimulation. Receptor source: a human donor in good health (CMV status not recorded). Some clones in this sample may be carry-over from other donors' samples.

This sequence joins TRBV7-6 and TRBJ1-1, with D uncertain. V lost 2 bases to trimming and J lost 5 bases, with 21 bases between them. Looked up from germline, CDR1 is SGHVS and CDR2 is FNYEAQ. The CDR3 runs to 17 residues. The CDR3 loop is CASSLPGVEASTTEAFF. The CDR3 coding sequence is TGTGCCAGCAGCTTACCCGGGGTGGAGGCCTCTACTACTGAAGCTTTCTTT.

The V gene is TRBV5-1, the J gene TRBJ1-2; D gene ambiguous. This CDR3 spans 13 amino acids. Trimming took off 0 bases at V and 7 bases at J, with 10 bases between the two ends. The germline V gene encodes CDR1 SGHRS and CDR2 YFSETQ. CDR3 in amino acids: CASSLVDTRGYTF. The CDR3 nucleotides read TGCGCCAGCAGCTTGGTGGATACTCGTGGCTACACCTTC.

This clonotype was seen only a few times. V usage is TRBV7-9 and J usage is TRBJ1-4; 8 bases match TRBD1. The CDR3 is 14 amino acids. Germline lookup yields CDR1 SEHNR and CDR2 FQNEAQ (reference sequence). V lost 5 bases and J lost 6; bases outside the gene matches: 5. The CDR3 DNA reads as TGTGCCAGCAGCCCTGGACAGGGATATGAAAAACTGTTTTTT. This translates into CASSPGQGYEKLFF.

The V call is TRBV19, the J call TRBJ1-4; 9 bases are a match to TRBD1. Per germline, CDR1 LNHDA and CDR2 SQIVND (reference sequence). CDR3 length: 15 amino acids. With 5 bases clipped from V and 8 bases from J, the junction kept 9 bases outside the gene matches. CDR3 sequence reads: CASSPADRGEEKLFF. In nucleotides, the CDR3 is TGTGCCAGTAGTCCTGCGGACAGGGGAGAAGAAAAACTGTTTTTT.

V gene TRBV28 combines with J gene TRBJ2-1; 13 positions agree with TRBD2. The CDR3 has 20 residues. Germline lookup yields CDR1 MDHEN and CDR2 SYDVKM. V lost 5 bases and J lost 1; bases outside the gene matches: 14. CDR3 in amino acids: CASSPLTSGGPLRSYNEQFF. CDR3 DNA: TGTGCCAGCAGTCCCTTGACTAGCGGGGGGCCCCTCAGATCCTACAATGAGCAGTTCTTC.

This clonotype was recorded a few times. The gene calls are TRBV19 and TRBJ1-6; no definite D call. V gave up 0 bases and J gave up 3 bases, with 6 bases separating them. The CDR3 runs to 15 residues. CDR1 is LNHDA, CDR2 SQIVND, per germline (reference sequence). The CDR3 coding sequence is TGTGCCAGTAGTATAGAGACTGACTATAATTCACCCCTCCACTTT. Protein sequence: CASSIETDYNSPLHF.

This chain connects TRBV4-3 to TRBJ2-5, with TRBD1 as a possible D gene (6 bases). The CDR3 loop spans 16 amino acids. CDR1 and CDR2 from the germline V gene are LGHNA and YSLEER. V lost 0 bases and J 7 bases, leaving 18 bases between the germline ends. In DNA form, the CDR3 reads TGCGCCAGCAGCCAAGACGGCCTTGGGTTAGGGGGGACCCAGTACTTC. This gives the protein CASSQDGLGLGGTQYF.

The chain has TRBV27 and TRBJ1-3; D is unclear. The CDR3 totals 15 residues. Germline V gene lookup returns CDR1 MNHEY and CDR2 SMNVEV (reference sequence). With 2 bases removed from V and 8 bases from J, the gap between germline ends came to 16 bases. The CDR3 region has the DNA TGTGCCAGCAGTTTAAAGCGGCGATCCATGGACACCATATATTTT. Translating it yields CASSLKRRSMDTIYF.

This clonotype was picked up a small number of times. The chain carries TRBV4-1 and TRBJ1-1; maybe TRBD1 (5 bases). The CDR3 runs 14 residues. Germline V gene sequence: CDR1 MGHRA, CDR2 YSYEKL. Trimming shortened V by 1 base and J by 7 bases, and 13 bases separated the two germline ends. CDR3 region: CASSQVLGDGEAFF. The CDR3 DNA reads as TGCGCCAGCAGCCAAGTACTGGGGGACGGTGAAGCTTTCTTT.

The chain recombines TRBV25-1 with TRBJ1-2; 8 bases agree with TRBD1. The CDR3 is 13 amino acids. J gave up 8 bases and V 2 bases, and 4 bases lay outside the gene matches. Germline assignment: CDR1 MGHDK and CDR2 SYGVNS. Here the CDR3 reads CASSEPRTGGYTF. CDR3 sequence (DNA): TGTGCCAGCAGTGAACCCCGGACAGGGGGCTACACCTTC.

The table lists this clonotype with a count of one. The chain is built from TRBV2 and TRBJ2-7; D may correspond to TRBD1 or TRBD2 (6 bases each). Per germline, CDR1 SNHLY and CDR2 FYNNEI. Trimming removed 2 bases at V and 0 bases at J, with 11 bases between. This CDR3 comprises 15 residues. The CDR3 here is CASSERGASSYEQYF. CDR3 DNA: TGTGCCAGCAGTGAAAGGGGGGCGAGCTCCTACGAGCAGTACTTC.

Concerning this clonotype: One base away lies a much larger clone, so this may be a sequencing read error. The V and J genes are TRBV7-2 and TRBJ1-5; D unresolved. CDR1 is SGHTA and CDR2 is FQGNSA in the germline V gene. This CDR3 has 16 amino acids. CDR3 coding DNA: TGTGCCAGCAGCGCCGGACTGTCAATTAGCAATCAGTCCCAGCATTTT. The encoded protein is CASSAGLSISNQSQHF. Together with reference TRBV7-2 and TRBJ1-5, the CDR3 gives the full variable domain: GAGVSQSPSNKVTEKGKDVELRCDPISGHTALYWYRQSLGQGLEFLIYFQGNSAPDKSGLPSDRFSAERTGGSVSTLTIQRTQQEDSAVYLCASSAGLSISNQSQHFGDGTRLSIL.

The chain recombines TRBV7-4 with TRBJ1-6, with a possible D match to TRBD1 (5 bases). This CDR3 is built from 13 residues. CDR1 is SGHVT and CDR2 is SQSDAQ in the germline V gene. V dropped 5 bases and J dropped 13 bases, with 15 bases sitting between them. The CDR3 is CASSLRDFDPLHF. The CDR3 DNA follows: TGTGCCAGCAGCCTCCGGGACTTTGACCCCCTCCACTTT.

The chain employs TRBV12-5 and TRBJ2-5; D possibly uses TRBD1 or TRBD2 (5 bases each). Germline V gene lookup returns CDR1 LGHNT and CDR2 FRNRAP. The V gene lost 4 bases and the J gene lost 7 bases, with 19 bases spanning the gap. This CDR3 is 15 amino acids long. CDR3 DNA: TGTGCTAGTGGTTCGCCGGACTCCCCAGGGAGGACCCAGTACTTC. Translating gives CASGSPDSPGRTQYF. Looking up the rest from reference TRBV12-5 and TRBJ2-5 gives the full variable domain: DARVTQTPRHKVTEMGQEVTMRCQPILGHNTVFWYRQTMMQGLELLAYFRNRAPLDDSGMPKDRFSAEMPDATLATLKIQPSEPRDSAVYFCASGSPDSPGRTQYFGPGTRLLVL.

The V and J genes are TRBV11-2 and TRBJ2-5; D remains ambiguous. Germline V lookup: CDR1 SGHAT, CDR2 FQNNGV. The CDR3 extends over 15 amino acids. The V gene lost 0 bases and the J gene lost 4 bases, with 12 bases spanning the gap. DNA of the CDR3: TGTGCCAGCAGCTTAGAACTGAGACTGGGAGAGACCCAGTACTTC. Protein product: CASSLELRLGETQYF.

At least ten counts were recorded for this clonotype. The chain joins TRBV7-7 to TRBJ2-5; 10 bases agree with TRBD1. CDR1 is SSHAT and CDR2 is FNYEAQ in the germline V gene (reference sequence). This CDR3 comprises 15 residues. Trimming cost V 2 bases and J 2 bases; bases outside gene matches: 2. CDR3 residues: CASSLRTGGQETQYF. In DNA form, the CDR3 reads TGTGCCAGCAGCTTAAGGACAGGGGGGCAAGAGACCCAGTACTTC. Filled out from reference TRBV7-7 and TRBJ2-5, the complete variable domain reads GAGVSQSPRYKVTKRGQDVTLRCDPISSHATLYWYQQALGQGPEFLTYFNYEAQPDKSGLPSDRFSAERPEGSISTLTIQRTEQRDSAMYRCASSLRTGGQETQYFGPGTRLLVL.

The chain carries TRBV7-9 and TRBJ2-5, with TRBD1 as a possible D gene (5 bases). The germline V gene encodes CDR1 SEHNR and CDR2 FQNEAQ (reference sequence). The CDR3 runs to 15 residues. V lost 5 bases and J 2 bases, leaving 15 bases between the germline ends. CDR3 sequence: CASSDTRVIQETQYF. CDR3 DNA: TGTGCCAGCAGCGACACCAGGGTCATACAAGAGACCCAGTACTTC.

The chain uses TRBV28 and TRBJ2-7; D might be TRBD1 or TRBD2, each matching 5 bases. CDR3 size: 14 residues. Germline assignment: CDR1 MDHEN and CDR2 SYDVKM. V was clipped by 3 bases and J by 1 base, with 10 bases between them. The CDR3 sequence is CASSFRDRSYEQYV. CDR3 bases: TGTGCCAGCAGTTTTAGGGACCGATCCTACGAGCAGTACGTC.

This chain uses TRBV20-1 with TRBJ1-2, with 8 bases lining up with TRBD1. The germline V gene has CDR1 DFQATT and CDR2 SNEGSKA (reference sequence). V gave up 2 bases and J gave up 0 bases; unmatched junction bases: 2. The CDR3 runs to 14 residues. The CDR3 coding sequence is TGCAGTGCTAGACACAGGGGGGCTAACTATGGCTACACCTTC. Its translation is CSARHRGANYGYTF.

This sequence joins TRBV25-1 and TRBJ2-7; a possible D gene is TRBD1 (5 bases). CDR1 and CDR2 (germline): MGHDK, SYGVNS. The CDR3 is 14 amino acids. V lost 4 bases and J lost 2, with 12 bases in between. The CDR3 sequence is CASSADSYPYEQYF. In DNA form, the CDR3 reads TGTGCCAGCAGTGCAGACAGTTACCCCTACGAGCAGTACTTC.

As DNA, the CDR3 is TGTGCCAGCAGCCCTCGGACAGGGAAGTACGAGCAGTACTTC. This gives the protein CASSPRTGKYEQYF. The chain is built from TRBV7-2 and TRBJ2-7; 8 nucleotides align to TRBD1. The CDR3 consists of 14 residues. The germline gives CDR1 SGHTA, CDR2 FQGNSA. V dropped 5 bases and J dropped 4; count of bases not matched to a gene: 7.

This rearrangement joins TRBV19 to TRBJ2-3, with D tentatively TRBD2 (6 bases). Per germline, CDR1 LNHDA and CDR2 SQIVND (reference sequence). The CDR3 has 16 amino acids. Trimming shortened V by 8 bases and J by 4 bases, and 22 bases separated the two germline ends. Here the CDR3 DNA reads TGTGCCAGTCCCCCGTGCGGAGGGACCAAGGCAGATACGCAGTATTTT. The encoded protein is CASPPCGGTKADTQYF.

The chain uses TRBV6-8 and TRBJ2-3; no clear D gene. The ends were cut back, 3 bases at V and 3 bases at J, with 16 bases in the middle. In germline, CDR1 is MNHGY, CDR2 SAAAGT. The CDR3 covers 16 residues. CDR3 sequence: CASSYQIRPPTDTQYF. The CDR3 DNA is TGTGCCAGCAGTTATCAGATTCGCCCACCAACAGATACGCAGTATTTT.